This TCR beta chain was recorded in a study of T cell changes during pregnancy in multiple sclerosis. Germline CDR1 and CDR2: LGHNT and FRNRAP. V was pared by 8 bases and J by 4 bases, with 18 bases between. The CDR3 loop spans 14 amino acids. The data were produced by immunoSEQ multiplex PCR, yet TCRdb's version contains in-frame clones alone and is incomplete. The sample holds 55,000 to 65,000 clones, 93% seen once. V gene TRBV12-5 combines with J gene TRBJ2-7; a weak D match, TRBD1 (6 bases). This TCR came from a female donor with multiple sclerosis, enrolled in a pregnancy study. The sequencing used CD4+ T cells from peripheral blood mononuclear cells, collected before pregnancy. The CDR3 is CASTSTGTSYEQYF. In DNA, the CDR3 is TGTGCTAGTACCTCCACCGGGACATCTTACGAGCAGTACTTC.